These 19 T cell receptor beta chains came from one sample sequenced in a study of glioma-infiltrating T cells. Using RNA template, CDR3s of TCR alpha and beta were amplified with iRepertoire arm-PCR. Using its own MiXCR run on the multiplex PCR reads, TCRdb lists one record per CDR3 protein. The table has 4,300 or so distinct CDR3 sequences, around a quarter seen once. Source material: glioma tissue, nonneoplastic brain tissue, or PBMCs (not recorded which). All receptors derive from a human donor with low-grade glioma or glioblastoma, undergoing nonglioma brain surgery, or in good health (not recorded which).

The genes are TRBV10-3 and TRBJ1-3; D gene unclear. The CDR3 covers 13 residues. Germline V gene sequence: CDR1 ENHRY, CDR2 SYGVKD. V was cut by 8 bases and J by 3 bases, with 11 bases left in between. The CDR3: CAIYELYGNTIYF. Here the CDR3 DNA reads TGTGCCATCTATGAGCTTTATGGAAACACCATATATTTT.

As regards this clonotype: Given the absence of the conserved phenylalanine or tryptophan at the CDR3 end, a read error is likely. The chain couples TRBV20-1 to TRBJ1-1; D remains unclear. The germline V gene has CDR1 DFQATT and CDR2 SNEGSKA (reference sequence). Trimming removed 6 bases from V and 1 base from J, with 6 bases in between. The CDR3 sequence is 11 residues long. CDR3 amino acids: CSAPGNTEAFL. The CDR3 coding sequence is TGCAGTGCCCCGGGGAACACTGAAGCTTTCCTT.

Points on this clonotype: A much larger clonotype is one base distant, so this may be a read error. The chain joins TRBV19 to TRBJ1-6; D is uncertain. The CDR3 length is 15 residues. Germline V CDR1 and CDR2: LNHDA, SQIVND (reference sequence). CDR3 region: CASSIVELGNSHLHF. CDR3 bases: TGTGCCAGTAGTATAGTCGAGCTCGGAAATTCACACCTCCACTTT.

With respect to this clonotype: A clone one base away is much larger, so this may be a read error. The chain recombines TRBV19 with TRBJ2-7; possibly TRBD1 for D (6 bases). The V gene's germline CDR1 is LNHDA and CDR2 SQIVND (reference sequence). The CDR3 is 13 residues long. The CDR3 region is CASSAGRGYEEYF. In DNA, the CDR3 is TGTGCCAGTAGCGCCGGCAGGGGCTACGAGGAGTACTTC.

In this sample, this clonotype turned up many times. The chain combines TRBV9 with TRBJ2-5; the D gene is possibly TRBD2 (6 bases). Germline lookup yields CDR1 SGDLS and CDR2 YYNGEE. Trimming shortened V by 2 bases and J by 1 base, and 9 bases separated the two germline ends. The CDR3 runs to 14 residues. As DNA, the CDR3 is TGTGCCAGCAGCGTTTTCGGGGGCCAAGAGACCCAGTACTTC. As protein: CASSVFGGQETQYF.

The chain joins TRBV30 to TRBJ2-3; either TRBD1 or TRBD2 may fit D (5 bases each). The V and J ends lost 0 bases and 6 bases respectively, with 10 bases between them. The germline V gene has CDR1 GTSNPN and CDR2 SVGIG (reference sequence). The CDR3 loop spans 13 amino acids. CDR3 nucleotides: TGTGCCTGGAGTGTCACGGGGCTGGATACGCAGTATTTT. Its protein product is CAWSVTGLDTQYF. Supplemented by reference TRBV30 and TRBJ2-3, the full variable domain reads SQTIHQWPATLVQPVGSPLSLECTVEGTSNPNLYWYRQAAGRGLQLLFYSVGIGQISSEVPQNLSASRPQDRQFILSSKKLLLSDSGFYLCAWSVTGLDTQYFGPGTRLTVL.

This clonotype was picked up many times. The chain links TRBV11-1 to TRBJ2-1; 12 nucleotides line up with TRBD2. This CDR3 has 17 residues. Germline CDR1 and CDR2: SGHAT and FQDESV (reference sequence). Trimming cost V 5 bases and J 4 bases; bases outside gene matches: 9. CDR3 nucleotides: TGTGCCAGCAGCCCTAGCGGGGGGGCTATTATTTACAATGAGCAGTTCTTC. Its protein is CASSPSGGAIIYNEQFF. The entire variable domain, with the rest obtained from reference TRBV11-1 and TRBJ2-1, is as follows: EAEVAQSPRYKITEKSQAVAFWCDPISGHATLYWYRQILGQGPELLVQFQDESVVDDSQLPKDRFSAERLKGVDSTLKIQPAELGDSAMYLCASSPSGGAIIYNEQFFGPGTRLTVL.

This clonotype is judged medium-sized. The chain links TRBV7-2 to TRBJ2-7, with 11 bases identical to TRBD2. This CDR3 comprises 15 residues. V was pared by 5 bases and J by 3 bases, with 6 bases of the junction left unmatched. CDR1 is SGHTA, CDR2 FQGNSA, per germline. The CDR3 reads CASSELAGVDYEQYF. The CDR3 DNA sequence: TGTGCCAGCAGCGAACTAGCGGGGGTGGACTACGAGCAGTACTTC.

With respect to this clonotype: A much larger clone is a single base away; this may be a read error. The gene calls are TRBV5-1 and TRBJ2-7; a weak D match, TRBD2 (5 bases). Germline assignment: CDR1 SGHRS and CDR2 YFSETQ. Trimming took 4 bases from V and 2 from J, leaving 10 bases between them. The CDR3 runs 13 residues. This CDR3 reads CASSATGTYEQYF. DNA for the CDR3: TGCGCCAGCAGCGCGACCGGGACCTACGAGCAGTACTTC.

Note on this clonotype: A read error is possible here, since a much larger clone lies one base away. The chain joins TRBV12-3 or TRBV12-4 to TRBJ1-1; 7 bases line up with TRBD1. V dropped 4 bases and J dropped 4; count of bases not matched to a gene: 12. The CDR3 runs 16 residues. CDR3 amino acids: CASSSPSGQMSTEAFF. Here the CDR3 DNA reads TGTGCCAGCAGTTCACCTTCGGGACAGATGAGCACTGAAGCTTTCTTT.

The table lists this clonotype with many counts. This chain joins TRBV2 and TRBJ2-1; 8 nucleotides agree with TRBD2. CDR1 and CDR2 (germline): SNHLY, FYNNEI. The V segment lost 6 bases and the J segment 0 bases; nucleotides outside the gene matches: 13. The CDR3 is 18 residues long. CDR3 sequence (DNA): TGTGCCAGCAGCTCACGGGCCAGCGGGGGTCCCTCCTACAATGAGCAGTTCTTC. Its translation is CASSSRASGGPSYNEQFF. Looking up the rest from reference TRBV2 and TRBJ2-1 gives the full variable domain: EPEVTQTPSHQVTQMGQEVILRCVPISNHLYFYWYRQILGQKVEFLVSFYNNEISEKSEIFDDQFSVERPDGSNFTLKIRSTKLEDSAMYFCASSSRASGGPSYNEQFFGPGTRLTVL.

The table lists this clonotype with many counts. This chain links TRBV3-1 with TRBJ2-5; the match to TRBD2 covers 8 bases. This CDR3 is built from 14 residues. The germline CDR1 and CDR2 sequences are LGHDT and YNNKEL (reference sequence). J lost 7 bases, V lost 9 bases, and 13 bases had no gene match. CDR3 DNA sequence: TGTGCCAGTTCTCCTTCGGGAGGGCGGCGGACCCAGTACTTC. Its translation: CASSPSGGRRTQYF.

This clonotype was counted at least ten times. This sequence joins TRBV12-3 or TRBV12-4 and TRBJ2-1, with a tentative D call TRBD1 (5 bases). This CDR3 contains 14 residues. The V and J ends lost 3 bases and 10 bases respectively, with 16 bases between them. CDR3 in amino acids: CASSLTPGYEEQFF. Here the CDR3 DNA reads TGTGCCAGCAGTTTGACCCCAGGGTATGAAGAGCAGTTCTTC.

This clonotype counts as medium-sized. The CDR3 nucleotides are TGCGCCAGCAGCAGCGAGGCGAATCAGCCCCAGCATTTT. Protein: CASSSEANQPQHF. The chain carries TRBV4-1 and TRBJ1-5, with D unresolved. Germline V gives CDR1 MGHRA, CDR2 YSYEKL. V was pared by 5 bases and J by 4 bases, with 9 bases between. The CDR3 covers 13 residues.

By sample fraction, this clonotype is medium-sized (0.01 to 0.1%). This chain connects TRBV20-1 to TRBJ1-5, with D tentatively TRBD1 (5 bases). The CDR3 sequence is 14 residues long. Germline values: CDR1 DFQATT, CDR2 SNEGSKA (reference sequence). Trimming shortened V by 1 base and J by 4 bases, and 11 bases separated the two germline ends. The CDR3, as DNA: TGCAGTGCTAGAGCTGCAGGGCGGAATCAGCCCCAGCATTTT. Its translation: CSARAAGRNQPQHF.

The V call is TRBV29-1, the J call TRBJ2-7; D unclear. The DNA end lines up better with TRBJ2-5; the J call may be wrong. Looked up from germline, CDR1 is SQVTM and CDR2 is ANQGSEA. The CDR3 is made up of 11 amino acids. Here the CDR3 reads CSVVKKETQYF. CDR3 sequence (DNA): TGCAGCGTTGTAAAAAAGGAGACCCAGTACTTC.

The V and J genes are TRBV20-1 and TRBJ1-5; the D gene is possibly TRBD1 (6 bases). Looked up from germline, CDR1 is DFQATT and CDR2 is SNEGSKA (reference sequence). The V end was cut by 5 bases, the J end by 5 bases, with 22 bases between. CDR3 length: 16 residues. CDR3 amino acids: CSAGGYTGKGHQPQHF. DNA of the CDR3: TGCAGTGCTGGGGGTTATACAGGGAAGGGGCATCAGCCCCAGCATTTT.

This clonotype was counted at least ten times. The chain is built from TRBV10-2 and TRBJ1-1, with D possibly matching TRBD1 (6 bases). This CDR3 is 16 amino acids long. Germline V gene data show CDR1 as WSHSY and CDR2 as SAAADI. Trimming cost V 1 base and J 5 bases, with 17 bases left between them. The CDR3, as DNA: TGCGCCAGCAGTGAGTGGGGGGGGAAGGGGGATACTGAAGCTTTCTTT. This gives the protein CASSEWGGKGDTEAFF.

This clonotype showed up many times. The chain joins TRBV12-5 to TRBJ2-1; the D gene could be TRBD1 or TRBD2 (6 bases each). This CDR3 contains 16 residues. In germline, CDR1 is LGHNT, CDR2 FRNRAP. V lost 3 bases to trimming and J lost 7 bases, with 19 bases between them. CDR3 protein: CASGFGGGIDVNEQFF. CDR3 DNA: TGTGCTAGTGGTTTCGGGGGCGGGATAGACGTTAATGAGCAGTTCTTC.